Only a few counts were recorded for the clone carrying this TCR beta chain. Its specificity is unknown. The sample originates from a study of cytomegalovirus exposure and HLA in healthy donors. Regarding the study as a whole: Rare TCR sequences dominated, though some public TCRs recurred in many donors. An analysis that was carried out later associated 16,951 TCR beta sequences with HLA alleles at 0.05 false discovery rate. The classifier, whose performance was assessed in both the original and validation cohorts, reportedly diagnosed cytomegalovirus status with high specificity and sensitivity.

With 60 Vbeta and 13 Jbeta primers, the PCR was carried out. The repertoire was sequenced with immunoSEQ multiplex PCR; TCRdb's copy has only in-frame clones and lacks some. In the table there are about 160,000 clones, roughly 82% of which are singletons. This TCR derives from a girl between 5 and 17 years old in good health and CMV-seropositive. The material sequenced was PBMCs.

For the CDR3, the DNA is TGTGCCAGCAGTTTCGACAGGGGAGATACGCAGTATTTT. It specifies CASSFDRGDTQYF. The chain uses TRBV27 and TRBJ2-3; 8 bases are a match to TRBD1. The CDR3 spans 13 residues. The ends lost 3 bases at V and 5 bases at J; junction bases unmatched: 1. From germline, CDR1 is MNHEY and CDR2 SMNVEV (reference sequence).